This is a list of T cell receptor beta chains from one sample in a study of OX40 agonist ivuxolimab in advanced cancers. The protocol was immunoSEQ multiplex PCR, while the TCRdb copy is restricted to in-frame clones and leaves out a portion. The table includes fewer than 25,000 clones, 75% to 85% detected once. The sample here was CD4+ or CD8+ T cells sorted from blood, taken in a trial of the OX40 agonist ivuxolimab. The receptors originated from an adult with an advanced solid tumor such as melanoma, head and neck, liver or kidney cancer. Both conserved end residues are part of each CDR3. D genes are given only for firm matches. Size values are once, few and many counts, or a class for expanded clones, and some rows have none.

D	V	size	J	DNA	CDR3
-	TRBV7-7	-	TRBJ2-1	TGTGCTAGCAGCCAATCACTAGACACCTTCTACAATGAGCAGTTCTTC	CASSQSLDTFYNEQFF
-	TRBV28	-	TRBJ1-6	TGTGCCAGCAGTTTATCGGGACTCCTTAATTCACCCCTCCACTTT	CASSLSGLLNSPLHF
TRBD1	TRBV4-1	-	TRBJ1-5	TGCGCCAGCAGCCGAGGACAGGGTGGGCAGCCCCAGCATTTT	CASSRGQGGQPQHF
-	TRBV9	-	TRBJ1-6	TGTGCCAGCAGCGGGTTAAATTCACCCCTCCACTTT	CASSGLNSPLHF
TRBD2	TRBV5-3	-	TRBJ2-5	TGTGCCAGAAGCTTGGGGCGGGGGAAGGAGACCCAGTACTTC	CARSLGRGKETQYF
TRBD2	TRBV15	-	TRBJ2-7	TGTGCCACCAGCACGGGACTAGCGGGGGGCCCAGCATGGTCCTACGAGCAGTACTTC	CATSTGLAGGPAWSYEQYF
-	TRBV6-1	-	TRBJ2-7	TGTGCCAGCAGTGAAGCGTGGGTCGGGACGGCCGCCTACGAGCAGTACTTC	CASSEAWVGTAAYEQYF
TRBD2	TRBV7-3	-	TRBJ2-3	TGTGCCAGCAGCTTGATTAGCGGGCCCACAGATACGCAGTATTTT	CASSLISGPTDTQYF
TRBD2	TRBV12-5	few	TRBJ2-4	TGTGCTAGTGGTTTGGTACAACTAGCGGGGGGTCAGGAAAACATTCAGTACTTC	CASGLVQLAGGQENIQYF
TRBD1	TRBV7-9	-	TRBJ1-3	TGTGCCAGCAGCCCCTCCGACAGGGGGCACCTCACTGGAAACACCATATATTTT	CASSPSDRGHLTGNTIYF
-	TRBV7-9	-	TRBJ1-5	TGTGCCAGCAGCGACCACAGGGTCTTCAATCAGCCCCAGCATTTT	CASSDHRVFNQPQHF
TRBD2	TRBV2	-	TRBJ2-3	TGTGCCAGCAGTGACGGGCGGGGGGGCACAGATACGCAGTATTTT	CASSDGRGGTDTQYF
-	TRBV7-8	-	TRBJ1-1	TGTGCCAGCAGCTTTTTGTCGGAGGACACTGAAGCTTTCTTT	CASSFLSEDTEAFF
-	TRBV28	few	TRBJ2-5	TGTGCCAGCAGTTTACTAACATCCCCAGAGACCCAGTACTTC	CASSLLTSPETQYF
TRBD1	TRBV28	-	TRBJ2-5	TGTGCCAGCAGTCCGTCGACAGGGGGTTTTCAAGAGACCCAGTACTTC	CASSPSTGGFQETQYF